This TCR beta chain was retrieved from a study of cytomegalovirus exposure and HLA in healthy donors. Vbeta (60) and Jbeta (13) primers were used in the PCR. Sequenced by immunoSEQ multiplex PCR; TCRdb stores in-frame clones only, minus some. The data show some 180,000 clones, roughly 78% seen once. A remark on this clone: Its matching antigen is unknown.

Study-wide points: In all likelihood, a cluster of highly shared sequence variants was a sequencing artifact.

The sequenced sample was PBMCs. The clonotype comes from a woman aged 25 to 45 in good health and CMV-seronegative.

Written as DNA, the CDR3 is TGTGCCAGCAGCCCGGGTTCGGGGGGCCCCTATGAACAAGAGACCCAGTACTTC. Its protein product is CASSPGSGGPYEQETQYF. This chain joins TRBV5-4 and TRBJ2-5; a weak D match, TRBD2 (7 bases). Deletions cut 4 bases from V and 2 bases from J, with 24 bases between. Per germline, CDR1 SGHNT and CDR2 YYREEE (reference sequence). CDR3 length: 18 residues.